Sequencing of this TCR beta chain was carried out in a study of T cells in narcolepsy (dated by TCRdb to the late 2010s). Notes on the research overall: Patients with narcolepsy type 1 or type 2 (NT1, NT2) were enrolled in the study together with healthy control donors. To look for autoreactive T cells in narcolepsy patients that target self-antigens of hypocretin neurons (hypocretin, TRIB2), the study used TCR Vbeta sequencing to follow clonotypes in blood and CSF.

Library preparation employed the immunoSEQ multiplex PCR assay. TCRdb took this table from immuneACCESS and kept in-frame rearrangements with V and J called. Such tables lack part of the clones; where checked against another copy, unresolved V genes explain under half of the gap, and the rest is unexplained. Present in this sample are fewer than 40,000 clones, 87% of which were seen just once. Over 0.8% of the sample belongs to the ten largest clones. For TCR Vbeta sequencing, memory CD4+ T cells were sorted ex vivo from the peripheral blood of both healthy controls and narcolepsy patients. The CDR3 covers 15 residues, taking in both the cysteine and the phenylalanine. Solely the CDR3 DNA is kept, with 45 bases framed from the first base. The germline V gene provides CDR1 LGHNT and CDR2 FRNRAP. V gives up 6 bases and J gives up 2 bases, and the segment between their germline ends measures 14 bases.

What the study reported, not specific to this receptor: Plots comparing CSF and blood CD4+ T cell clonotypes from the same patient highlighted HCRT-specific and TRIB2-specific autoreactive clonotypes. Some blood memory CD4+ repertoires from patients and controls contained no sequences matching autoreactive T cell clones. Numbers of sequenced blood memory CD4+ clonotypes were comparable, averaging about 40,000 in patients and approximately 30,000 in controls. According to the report, autoreactive clonotypes were detected serially in the blood of the same patients and of different patients, but not in healthy controls.

A word on this clone: The specificity of this receptor is unknown. No clone much larger than this one lies a single base away; base qualities are absent.

This chain is built from TRBV12-5 and TRBJ2-4; the best D guess is TRBD2, with 6 bases matching. This TCR was sampled from a human donor with narcolepsy. The sequencing sample was made of CD45RA- memory CD4+ T cells from PBMCs. Per the publication, the cell subset or site label means: memory T cells sorted ex vivo from peripheral blood. The sequenced DNA is TGTGCTAGTGGCCCAGGAGGGGCAACCAAAAACATTCAGTACTTC. It codes for CASGPGGATKNIQYF.